These 2 T cell receptor beta chains originate from one sample sequenced in a study of tumor-infiltrating lymphocytes in localized non-small cell lung cancer. The repertoire was sequenced with immunoSEQ multiplex PCR; TCRdb's copy has only in-frame clones and lacks some. The table records fewer than 7,500 clones, about two thirds of them present only once. Sequenced input: lung tumor tissue. These receptors came from a human donor with non-small cell lung cancer.

The chain couples TRBV2 to TRBJ2-1, with D unclear. The CDR3 length is 14 residues. In germline, CDR1 is SNHLY, CDR2 FYNNEI. The V end lost 0 bases, the J end lost 7 bases, and 10 bases lay between the germline ends. CDR3 region: CASSEALRPNEQFF. The CDR3 DNA reads TGTGCCAGCAGTGAAGCGCTTCGACCTAATGAGCAGTTCTTC.

J is TRBJ2-7 and V is TRBV28; TRBD2 matches at 10 bases. Trimming cost V 6 bases and J 1 base; bases outside gene matches: 6. Germline V lookup: CDR1 MDHEN, CDR2 SYDVKM. CDR3 length: 15 residues. The CDR3 DNA is TGTGCCAGCAGGGTAGCGGGAGGAGGGTCCTACGAGCAGTACTTC. Protein product: CASRVAGGGSYEQYF.